The clone carrying this T cell receptor (beta chain) was seen once. Study processing details: Scientists estimated how many nucleated cells there were by amplifying reference gene primers. TCRdb's table, derived via immunoSEQ multiplex PCR, lists solely in-frame clones and lacks some. From that table come the V and J calls and clone size; the DNA was used to work out D and trimming. The sample consists of over 70,000 clones, 88% of them appearing once. This sample was taken from a study of blood T cell repertoires in COVID-19. On the study more broadly: Specimens from acute and convalescent COVID-19 originated in the United States, Italy and Spain.

V lost 0 bases and J 2 bases, leaving 8 bases between the germline ends. Germline V gives CDR1 SGHNT, CDR2 YYREEE (reference sequence). The CDR3 loop spans 14 amino acids. Sequenced: peripheral blood. The genes are TRBV5-4 and TRBJ2-5; D gene uncertain. The origin of this receptor is a man aged 80 or over with acute or convalescent COVID-19. CDR3 in amino acids: CASSLASLQETQYF. The CDR3 nucleotides are TGTGCCAGCAGCTTGGCCTCCTTACAAGAGACCCAGTACTTC.